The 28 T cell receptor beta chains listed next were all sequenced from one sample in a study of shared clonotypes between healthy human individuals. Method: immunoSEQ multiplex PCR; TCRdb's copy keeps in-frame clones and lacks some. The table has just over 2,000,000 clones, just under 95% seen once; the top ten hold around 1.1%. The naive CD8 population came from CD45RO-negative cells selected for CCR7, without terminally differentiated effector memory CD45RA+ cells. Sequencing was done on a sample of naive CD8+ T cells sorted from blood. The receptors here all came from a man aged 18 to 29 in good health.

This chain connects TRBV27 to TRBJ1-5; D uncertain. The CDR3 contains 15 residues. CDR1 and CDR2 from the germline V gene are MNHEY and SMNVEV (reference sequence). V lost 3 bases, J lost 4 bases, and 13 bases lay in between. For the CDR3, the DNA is TGTGCCAGCAGTTTCTCTGCGTTTGGGAATCAGCCCCAGCATTTT. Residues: CASSFSAFGNQPQHF.

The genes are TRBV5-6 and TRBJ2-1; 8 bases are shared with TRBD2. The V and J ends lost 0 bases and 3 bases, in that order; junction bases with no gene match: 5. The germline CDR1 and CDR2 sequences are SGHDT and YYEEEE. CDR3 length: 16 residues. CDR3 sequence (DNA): TGTGCCAGCAGCTTGGGTGCGGGAGGCCACTACAATGAGCAGTTCTTC. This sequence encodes CASSLGAGGHYNEQFF. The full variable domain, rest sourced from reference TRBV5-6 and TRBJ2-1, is DAGVTQSPTHLIKTRGQQVTLRCSPKSGHDTVSWYQQALGQGPQFIFQYYEEEERQRGNFPDRFSGHQFPNYSSELNVNALLLGDSALYLCASSLGAGGHYNEQFFGPGTRLTVL.

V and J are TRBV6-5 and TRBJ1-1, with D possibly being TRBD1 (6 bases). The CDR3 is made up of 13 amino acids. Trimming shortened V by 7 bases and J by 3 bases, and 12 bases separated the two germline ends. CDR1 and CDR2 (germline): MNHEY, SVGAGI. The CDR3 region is CASTQQGDTEAFF. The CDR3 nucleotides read TGTGCCAGCACCCAACAGGGTGACACTGAAGCTTTCTTT.

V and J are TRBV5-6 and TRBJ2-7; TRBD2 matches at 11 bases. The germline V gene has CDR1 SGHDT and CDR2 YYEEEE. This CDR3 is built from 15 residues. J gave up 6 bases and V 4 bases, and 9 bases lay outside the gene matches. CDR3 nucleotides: TGTGCCAGCAGCGAGATAGCGGGAGGGTCGCCCGAGCAGTACTTC. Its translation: CASSEIAGGSPEQYF.

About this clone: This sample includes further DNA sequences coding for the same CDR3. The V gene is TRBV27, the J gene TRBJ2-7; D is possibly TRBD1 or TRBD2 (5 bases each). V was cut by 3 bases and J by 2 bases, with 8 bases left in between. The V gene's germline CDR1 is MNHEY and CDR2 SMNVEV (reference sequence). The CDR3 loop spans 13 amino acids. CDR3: CASSLGPTYEQYF. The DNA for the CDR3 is TGTGCCAGCAGTTTGGGACCCACCTACGAGCAGTACTTC.

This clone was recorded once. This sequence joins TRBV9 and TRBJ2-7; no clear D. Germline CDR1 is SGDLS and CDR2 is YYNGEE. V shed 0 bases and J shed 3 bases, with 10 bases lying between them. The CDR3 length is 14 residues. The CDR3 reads CASSVGPNDYEQYF. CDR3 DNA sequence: TGTGCCAGCAGCGTAGGGCCCAATGACTACGAGCAGTACTTC.

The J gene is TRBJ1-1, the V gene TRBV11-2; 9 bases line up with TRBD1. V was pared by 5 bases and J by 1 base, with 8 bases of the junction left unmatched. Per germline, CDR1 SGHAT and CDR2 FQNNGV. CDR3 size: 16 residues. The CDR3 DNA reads TGTGCCAGCAGCCCTCGAAGGACAGGGGAGAACACTGAAGCTTTCTTT. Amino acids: CASSPRRTGENTEAFF. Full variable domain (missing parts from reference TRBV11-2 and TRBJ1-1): EAGVAQSPRYKIIEKRQSVAFWCNPISGHATLYWYQQILGQGPKLLIQFQNNGVVDDSQLPKDRFSAERLKGVDSTLKIQPAKLEDSAVYLCASSPRRTGENTEAFFGQGTRLTVV.

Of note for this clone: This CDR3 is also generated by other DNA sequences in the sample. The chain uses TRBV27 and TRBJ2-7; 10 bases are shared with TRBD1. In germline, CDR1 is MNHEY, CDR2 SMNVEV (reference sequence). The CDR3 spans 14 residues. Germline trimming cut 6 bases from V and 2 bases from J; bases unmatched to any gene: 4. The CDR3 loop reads CASRLTGGPYEQYF. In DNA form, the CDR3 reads TGTGCCAGCAGGCTGACAGGGGGCCCCTACGAGCAGTACTTC.

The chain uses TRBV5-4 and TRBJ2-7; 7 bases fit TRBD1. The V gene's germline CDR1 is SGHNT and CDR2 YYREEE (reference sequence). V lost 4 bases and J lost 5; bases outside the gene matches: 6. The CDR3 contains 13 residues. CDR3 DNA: TGTGCCAGCAGCGAGGGACAGATTGACGAGCAGTACTTC. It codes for CASSEGQIDEQYF. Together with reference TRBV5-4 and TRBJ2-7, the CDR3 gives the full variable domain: ETGVTQSPTHLIKTRGQQVTLRCSSQSGHNTVSWYQQALGQGPQFIFQYYREEENGRGNFPPRFSGLQFPNYSSELNVNALELDDSALYLCASSEGQIDEQYFGPGTRLTVT.

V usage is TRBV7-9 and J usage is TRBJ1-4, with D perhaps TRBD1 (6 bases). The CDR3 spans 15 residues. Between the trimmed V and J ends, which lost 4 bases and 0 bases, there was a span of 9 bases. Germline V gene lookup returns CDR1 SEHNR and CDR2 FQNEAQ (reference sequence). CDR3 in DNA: TGTGCCAGCAGCTCCGACAGGACAACTAATGAAAAACTGTTTTTT. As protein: CASSSDRTTNEKLFF. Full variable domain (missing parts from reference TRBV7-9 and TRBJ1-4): DTGVSQNPRHKITKRGQNVTFRCDPISEHNRLYWYRQTLGQGPEFLTYFQNEAQLEKSRLLSDRFSAERPKGSFSTLEIQRTEQGDSAMYLCASSSDRTTNEKLFFGSGTQLSVL.

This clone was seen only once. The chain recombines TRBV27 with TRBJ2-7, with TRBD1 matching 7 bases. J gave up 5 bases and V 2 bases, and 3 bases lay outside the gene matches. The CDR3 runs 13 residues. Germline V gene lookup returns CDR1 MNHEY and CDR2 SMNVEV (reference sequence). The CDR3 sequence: CASSLTGENEQYF. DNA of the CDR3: TGTGCCAGCAGTTTAACAGGGGAGAACGAGCAGTACTTC.

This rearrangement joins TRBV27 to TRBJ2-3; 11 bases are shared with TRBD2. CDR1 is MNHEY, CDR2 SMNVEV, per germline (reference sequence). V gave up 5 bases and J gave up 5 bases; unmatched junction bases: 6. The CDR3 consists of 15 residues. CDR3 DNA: TGTGCCAGCAGTGTAGCGGGGGGGCCGATAGATACGCAGTATTTT. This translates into CASSVAGGPIDTQYF.

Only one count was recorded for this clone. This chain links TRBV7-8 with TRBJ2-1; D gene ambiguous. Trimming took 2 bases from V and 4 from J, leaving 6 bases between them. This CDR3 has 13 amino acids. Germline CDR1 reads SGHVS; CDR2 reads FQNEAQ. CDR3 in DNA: TGTGCCAGCAGCTTAAGAATTTACAATGAGCAGTTCTTC. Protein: CASSLRIYNEQFF.

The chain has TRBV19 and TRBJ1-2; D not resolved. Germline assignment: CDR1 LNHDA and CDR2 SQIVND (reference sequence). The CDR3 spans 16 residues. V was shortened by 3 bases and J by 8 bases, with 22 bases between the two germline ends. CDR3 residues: CASSIGPGIGLIGYTF. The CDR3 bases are TGTGCCAGTAGTATTGGTCCCGGTATAGGGCTGATCGGCTACACCTTC. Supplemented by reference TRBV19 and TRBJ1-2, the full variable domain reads DGGITQSPKYLFRKEGQNVTLSCEQNLNHDAMYWYRQDPGQGLRLIYYSQIVNDFQKGDIAEGYSVSREKKESFPLTVTSAQKNPTAFYLCASSIGPGIGLIGYTFGSGTRLTVV.

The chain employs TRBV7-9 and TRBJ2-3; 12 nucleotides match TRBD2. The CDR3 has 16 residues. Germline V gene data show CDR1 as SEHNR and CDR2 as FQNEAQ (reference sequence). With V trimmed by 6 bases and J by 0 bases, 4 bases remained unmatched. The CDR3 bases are TGTGCCAGCAGATGGACTAGCGGGGCTAGCACAGATACGCAGTATTTT. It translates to CASRWTSGASTDTQYF.

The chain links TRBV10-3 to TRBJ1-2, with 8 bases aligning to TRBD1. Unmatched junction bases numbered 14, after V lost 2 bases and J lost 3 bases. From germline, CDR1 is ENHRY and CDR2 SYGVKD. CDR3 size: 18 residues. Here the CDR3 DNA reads TGTGCCATCAGTGAGCGGAGGGCAGGGGGCGCGGGCGACTATGGCTACACCTTC. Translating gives CAISERRAGGAGDYGYTF.

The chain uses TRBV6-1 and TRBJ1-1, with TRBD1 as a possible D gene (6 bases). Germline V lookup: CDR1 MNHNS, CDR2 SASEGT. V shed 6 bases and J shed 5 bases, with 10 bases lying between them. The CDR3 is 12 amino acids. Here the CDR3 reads CASREQGTEAFF. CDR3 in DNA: TGTGCCAGCAGGGAACAGGGAACTGAAGCTTTCTTT.

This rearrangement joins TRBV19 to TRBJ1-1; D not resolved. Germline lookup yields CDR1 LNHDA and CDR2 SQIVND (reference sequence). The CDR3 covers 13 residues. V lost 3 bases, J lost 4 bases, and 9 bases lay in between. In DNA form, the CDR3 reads TGTGCCAGTAGTATCACCCTAGGCACTGAAGCTTTCTTT. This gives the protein CASSITLGTEAFF.

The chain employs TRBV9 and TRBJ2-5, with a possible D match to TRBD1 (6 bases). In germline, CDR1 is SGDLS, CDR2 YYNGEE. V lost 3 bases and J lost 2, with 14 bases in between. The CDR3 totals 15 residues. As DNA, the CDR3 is TGTGCCAGCAGCGACCTCGGACAGAGTCAAGAGACCCAGTACTTC. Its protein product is CASSDLGQSQETQYF.

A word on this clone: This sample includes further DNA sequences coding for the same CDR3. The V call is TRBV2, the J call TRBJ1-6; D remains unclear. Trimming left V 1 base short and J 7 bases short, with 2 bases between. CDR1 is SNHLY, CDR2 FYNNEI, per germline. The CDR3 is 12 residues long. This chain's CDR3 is CASSEGNSPLHF. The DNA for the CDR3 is TGTGCCAGCAGTGAAGGAAATTCACCCCTCCACTTT. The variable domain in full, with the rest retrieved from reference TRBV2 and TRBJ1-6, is EPEVTQTPSHQVTQMGQEVILRCVPISNHLYFYWYRQILGQKVEFLVSFYNNEISEKSEIFDDQFSVERPDGSNFTLKIRSTKLEDSAMYFCASSEGNSPLHFGNGTRLTVT.

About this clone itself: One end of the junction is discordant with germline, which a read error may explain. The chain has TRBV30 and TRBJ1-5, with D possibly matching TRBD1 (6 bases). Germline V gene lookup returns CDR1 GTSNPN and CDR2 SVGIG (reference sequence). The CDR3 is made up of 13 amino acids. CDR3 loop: CAWGRDINQPRHF. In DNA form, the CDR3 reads TGTGCCTGGGGACGGGACATCAATCAGCCCCGGCATTTT.

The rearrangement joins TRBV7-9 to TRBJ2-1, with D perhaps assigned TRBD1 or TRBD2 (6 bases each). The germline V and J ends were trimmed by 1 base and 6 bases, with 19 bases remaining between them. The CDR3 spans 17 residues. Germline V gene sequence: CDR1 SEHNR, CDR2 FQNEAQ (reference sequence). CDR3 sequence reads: CASSLDPSPRGVNEQFF. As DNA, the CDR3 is TGTGCCAGCAGCTTAGACCCTTCTCCGAGGGGGGTCAATGAGCAGTTCTTC.

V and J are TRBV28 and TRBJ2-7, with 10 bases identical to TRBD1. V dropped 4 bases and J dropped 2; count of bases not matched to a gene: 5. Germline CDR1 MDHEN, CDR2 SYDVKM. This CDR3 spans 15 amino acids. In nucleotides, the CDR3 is TGTGCCAGCAGTTCTCTAGGGACAGGGGCCTACGAGCAGTACTTC. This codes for CASSSLGTGAYEQYF.

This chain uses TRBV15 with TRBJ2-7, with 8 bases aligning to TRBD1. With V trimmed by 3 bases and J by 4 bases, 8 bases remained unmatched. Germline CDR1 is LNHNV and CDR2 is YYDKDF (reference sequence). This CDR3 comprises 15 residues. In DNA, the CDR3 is TGTGCCACCAGCAGTTCAGGGGGCGCGGAGTACGAGCAGTACTTC. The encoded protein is CATSSSGGAEYEQYF.

CDR3 sequence (DNA): TGTGCCAGCAGTCGTTCACCGGGAGGCACAGATACGCAGTATTTT. It encodes CASSRSPGGTDTQYF. The chain joins TRBV28 to TRBJ2-3, with D possibly matching TRBD2 (6 bases). Germline-derived CDR1 and CDR2 are MDHEN and SYDVKM. The CDR3 has 15 residues. V was clipped by 5 bases and J by 1 base, with 13 bases between them.

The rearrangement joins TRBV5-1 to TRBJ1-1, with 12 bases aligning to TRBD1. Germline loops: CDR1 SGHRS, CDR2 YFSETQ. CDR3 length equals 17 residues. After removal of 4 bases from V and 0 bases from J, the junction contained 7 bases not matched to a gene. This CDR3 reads CASSTGQGAVMNTEAFF. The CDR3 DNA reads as TGCGCCAGCAGCACGGGACAGGGGGCCGTTATGAACACTGAAGCTTTCTTT.

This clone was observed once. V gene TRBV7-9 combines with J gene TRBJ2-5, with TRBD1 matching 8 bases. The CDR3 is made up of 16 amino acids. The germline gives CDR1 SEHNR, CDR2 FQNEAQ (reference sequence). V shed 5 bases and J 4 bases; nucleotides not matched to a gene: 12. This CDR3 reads CASSQLAGGISETQYF. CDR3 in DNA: TGTGCCAGCAGCCAGTTAGCAGGGGGCATATCAGAGACCCAGTACTTC.

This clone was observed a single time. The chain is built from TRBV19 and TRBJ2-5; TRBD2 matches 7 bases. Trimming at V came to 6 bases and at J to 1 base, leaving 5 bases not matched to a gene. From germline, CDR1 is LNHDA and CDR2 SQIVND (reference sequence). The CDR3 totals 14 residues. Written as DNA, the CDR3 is TGTGCCAGTAGCCGGTGGACTAGCCAAGAGACCCAGTACTTC. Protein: CASSRWTSQETQYF.